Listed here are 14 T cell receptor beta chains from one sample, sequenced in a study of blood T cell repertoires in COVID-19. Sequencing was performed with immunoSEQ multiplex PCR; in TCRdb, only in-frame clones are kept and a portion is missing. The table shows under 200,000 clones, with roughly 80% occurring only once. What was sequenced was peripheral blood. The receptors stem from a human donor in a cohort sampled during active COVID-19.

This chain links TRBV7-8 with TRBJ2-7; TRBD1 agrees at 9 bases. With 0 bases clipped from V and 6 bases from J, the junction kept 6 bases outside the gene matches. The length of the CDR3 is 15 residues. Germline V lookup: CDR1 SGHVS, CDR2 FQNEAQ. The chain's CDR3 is CASSLAGQGQGEQYF. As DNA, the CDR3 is TGTGCCAGCAGCTTAGCGGGACAGGGTCAGGGCGAGCAGTACTTC.

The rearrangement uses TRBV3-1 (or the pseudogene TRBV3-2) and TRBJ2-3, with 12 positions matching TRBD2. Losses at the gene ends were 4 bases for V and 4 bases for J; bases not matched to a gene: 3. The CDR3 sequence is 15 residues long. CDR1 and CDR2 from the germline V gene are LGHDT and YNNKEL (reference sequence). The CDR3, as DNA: TGTGCCAGCAGCCCGACTAGCGGGGGATCAGATACGCAGTATTTT. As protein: CASSPTSGGSDTQYF.

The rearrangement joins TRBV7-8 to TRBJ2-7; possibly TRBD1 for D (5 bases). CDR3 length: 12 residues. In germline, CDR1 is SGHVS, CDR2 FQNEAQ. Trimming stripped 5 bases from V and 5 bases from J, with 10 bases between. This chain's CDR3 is CASSPDSDEQYF. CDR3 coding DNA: TGTGCCAGCAGCCCCGACAGCGACGAGCAGTACTTC.

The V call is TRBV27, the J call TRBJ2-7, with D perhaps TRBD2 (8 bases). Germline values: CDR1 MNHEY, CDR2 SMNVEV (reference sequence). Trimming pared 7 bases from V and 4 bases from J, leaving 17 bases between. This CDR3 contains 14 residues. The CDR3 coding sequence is TGTGCCAGCACCTCGGGAGGGGGCGCTTACGAGCAGTACTTC. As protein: CASTSGGGAYEQYF.

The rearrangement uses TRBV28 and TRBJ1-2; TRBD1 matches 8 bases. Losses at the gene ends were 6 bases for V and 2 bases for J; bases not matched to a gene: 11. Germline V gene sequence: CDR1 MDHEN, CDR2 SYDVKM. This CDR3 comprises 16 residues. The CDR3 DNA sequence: TGTGCCAGCAGCCCAGCCACAGGGGGATTGAACTATGGCTACACCTTC. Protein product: CASSPATGGLNYGYTF.

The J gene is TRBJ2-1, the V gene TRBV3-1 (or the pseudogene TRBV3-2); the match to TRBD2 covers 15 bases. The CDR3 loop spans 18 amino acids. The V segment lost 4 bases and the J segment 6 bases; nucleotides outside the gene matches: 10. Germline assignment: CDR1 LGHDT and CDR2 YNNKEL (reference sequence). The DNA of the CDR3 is TGTGCCAGCAGCCTGGCAGGACTAGCGGGGGGGCAAGGCAATGAGCAGTTCTTC. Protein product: CASSLAGLAGGQGNEQFF.

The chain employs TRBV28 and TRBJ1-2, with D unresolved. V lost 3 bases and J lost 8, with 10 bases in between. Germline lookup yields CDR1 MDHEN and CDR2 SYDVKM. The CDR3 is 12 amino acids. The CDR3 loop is CASSLGPRGYTF. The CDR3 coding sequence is TGTGCCAGCAGTTTGGGCCCAAGGGGCTACACCTTC.

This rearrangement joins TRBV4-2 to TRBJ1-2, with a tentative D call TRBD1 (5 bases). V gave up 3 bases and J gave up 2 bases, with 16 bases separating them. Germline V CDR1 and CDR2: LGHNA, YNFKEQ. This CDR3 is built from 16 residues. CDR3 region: CASSQGRVAGNYGYTF. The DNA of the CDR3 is TGTGCCAGCAGCCAGGGTCGAGTGGCAGGGAACTATGGCTACACCTTC.

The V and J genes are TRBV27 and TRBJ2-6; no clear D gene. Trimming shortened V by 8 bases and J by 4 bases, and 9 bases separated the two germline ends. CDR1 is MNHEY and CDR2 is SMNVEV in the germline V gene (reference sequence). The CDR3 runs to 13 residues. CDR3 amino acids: CASSSLGANVLTF. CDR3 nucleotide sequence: TGTGCCAGCTCCTCGTTGGGGGCCAACGTCCTGACTTTC. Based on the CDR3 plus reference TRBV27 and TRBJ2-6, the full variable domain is EAQVTQNPRYLITVTGKKLTVTCSQNMNHEYMSWYRQDPGLGLRQIYYSMNVEVTDKGDVPEGYKVSRKEKRNFPLILESPSPNQTSLYFCASSSLGANVLTFGAGSRLTVL.

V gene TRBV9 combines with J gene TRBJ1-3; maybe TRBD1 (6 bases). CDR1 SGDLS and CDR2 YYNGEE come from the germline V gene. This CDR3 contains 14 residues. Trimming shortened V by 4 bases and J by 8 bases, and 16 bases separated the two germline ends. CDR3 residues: CASSSGAHGDTIYF. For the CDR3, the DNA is TGTGCCAGCAGCTCAGGGGCCCACGGGGACACCATATATTTT.

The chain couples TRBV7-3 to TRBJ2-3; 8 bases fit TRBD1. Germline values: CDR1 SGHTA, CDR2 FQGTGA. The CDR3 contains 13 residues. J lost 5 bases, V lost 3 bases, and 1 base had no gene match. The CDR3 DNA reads TGTGCCAGCAGCTTTGACAGGGGAGATACGCAGTATTTT. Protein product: CASSFDRGDTQYF.

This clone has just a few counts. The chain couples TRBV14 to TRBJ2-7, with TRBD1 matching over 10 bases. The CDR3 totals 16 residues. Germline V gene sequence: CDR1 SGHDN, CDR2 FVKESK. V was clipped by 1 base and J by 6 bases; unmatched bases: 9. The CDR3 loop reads CASSQVKPGQGREQYF. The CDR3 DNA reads TGTGCCAGCAGCCAAGTTAAACCGGGACAGGGGCGCGAGCAGTACTTC.

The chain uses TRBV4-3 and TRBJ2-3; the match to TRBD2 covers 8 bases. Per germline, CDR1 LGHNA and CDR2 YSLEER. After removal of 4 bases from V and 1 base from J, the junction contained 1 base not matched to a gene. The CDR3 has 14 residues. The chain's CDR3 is CASSRGLGTDTQYF. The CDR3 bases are TGCGCCAGCAGCCGGGGACTAGGCACAGATACGCAGTATTTT.

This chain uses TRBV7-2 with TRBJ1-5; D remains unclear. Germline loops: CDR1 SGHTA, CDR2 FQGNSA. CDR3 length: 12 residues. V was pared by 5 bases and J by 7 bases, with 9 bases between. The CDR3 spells CASSTLGQPQHF. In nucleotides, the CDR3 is TGTGCCAGCAGCACCCTCGGGCAGCCCCAGCATTTT.